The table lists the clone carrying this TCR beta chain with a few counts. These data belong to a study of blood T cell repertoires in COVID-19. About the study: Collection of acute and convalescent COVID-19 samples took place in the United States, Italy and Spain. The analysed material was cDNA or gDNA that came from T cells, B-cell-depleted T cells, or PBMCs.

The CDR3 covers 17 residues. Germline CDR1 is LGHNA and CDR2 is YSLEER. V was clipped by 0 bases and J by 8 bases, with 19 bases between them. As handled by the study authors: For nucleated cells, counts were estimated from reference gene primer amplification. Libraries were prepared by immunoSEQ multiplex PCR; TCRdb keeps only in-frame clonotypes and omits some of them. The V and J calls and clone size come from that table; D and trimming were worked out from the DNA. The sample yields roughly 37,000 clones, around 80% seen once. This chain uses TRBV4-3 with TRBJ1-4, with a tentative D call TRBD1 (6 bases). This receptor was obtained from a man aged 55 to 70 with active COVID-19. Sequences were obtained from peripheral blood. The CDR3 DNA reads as TGCGCCAGCAGCCAAGATTCGGGAGGGGGGGCATGGGAAAAACTGTTTTTT. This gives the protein CASSQDSGGGAWEKLFF.